This T cell receptor (beta chain) was sequenced in a study of beta chain features in type 1 diabetes. Points from the study as a whole: For Type 1 diabetes patients, all four CD4+ subsets carried TCRB CDR3s that were moderately but significantly shorter. Cells with high TCR expression could be over-represented when cDNA is sequenced.

A few counts support this clone. As yet, its antigen is unknown. Stem cell-like memory, regulatory, central memory and naive CD4+ cells were sorted via CD45RO/CCR7/CD25/CD127/CD95/CD27. Germline assignment: CDR1 SGHRS and CDR2 YFSETQ. Losses at the gene ends were 3 bases for V and 0 bases for J; bases not matched to a gene: 4. This CDR3 comprises 16 residues. Reverse transcribing all isolated RNA meant expressed TCRB transcripts were sequenced. Using immunoSEQ multiplex PCR, the repertoire was profiled, and TCRdb retains in-frame clones only, with some absent. The sample carries 620,000 or so clones, around 16% recorded once.

Input material: naive CD4+ T cells from blood. This rearrangement joins TRBV5-1 to TRBJ1-3; TRBD1 agrees at 9 bases. This TCR derives from a man aged 18 to 30 in good health. CDR3 protein: CASSSTTGGSGNTIYF. CDR3 DNA sequence: TGCGCCAGCAGCTCGACGACAGGGGGCTCTGGAAACACCATATATTTT.